The entry that follows covers one TCR beta chain sequence. It lacks a known antigen. No quality values exist for individual bases; no much larger clone is one base distant. In the germline V gene, CDR1 corresponds to KGHDR and CDR2 to SFDVKD. The CDR3 measures 16 amino acids from cysteine to phenylalanine. CDR3 DNA is the only sequence kept; it has 48 bases, read in frame from the first base. The trim is 3 bases for V and 2 bases for J, with a gap of 13 bases between the germline ends. The collaborating institutions used their own protocols to collect whole blood in K2EDTA tubes. Collaborator samples were shipped for TCRbeta analysis as frozen whole blood, isolated PBMCs, or DNA extracted from either sample type. This sample stems from a study of blood T cell repertoires in COVID-19 (dated by TCRdb to 2018 to 2020). Study-level background: Samples from collaborators originated in the United States, Italy and Spain and spanned both the acute and convalescent phases of COVID-19. A de-identified subject ID, COVID-19 status, age in years and sex were almost always included in the sample metadata. The prospective study material was composed of cDNA or gDNA derived from T cells, B-cell-depleted T cells, or PBMCs. Where available, HLA class I and class II types were obtained from metadata supplied by the sample provider rather than from assay-based typing. Subjects who had been exposed to COVID-19, were actively infected with it, or had recovered from it provided the deeply sampled blood TCRbeta repertoires that made up the dataset. The repertoires were made available in a free public database intended to serve as a resource for research on the immune response to SARS-CoV-2. The samples were drawn from the first 160 participants of the ongoing ImmuneRACE study and from 950 to 1,500 subjects provided by 6 global collaborators. General findings and caveats noted by the study authors: The amount of clinical and demographic metadata varied by source and participant and was provided uncurated.

The immunoSEQ Assay, a bias-controlled multiplex PCR, was used to amplify TCRbeta CDR3 regions from genomic DNA. Regarding the original processing steps: The number of nucleated cells in each sample was estimated from the amplification of reference gene primers within the assay. To quantify the absolute abundance of each unique TCRbeta CDR3 rearrangement, sequence reads were collapsed and filtered. For each sample, productive Simpson clonality was calculated as the square root of Simpson's diversity index over productive rearrangements. Entries here come from immuneACCESS through TCRdb and include only in-frame sequences with V and J called. Some clones fail to appear in such tables; in the studies checked, an unresolved V gene covers under half of the shortfall, and the cause of the remainder is unknown. V, J and clone size reflect that table, while D and trimming were determined from the DNA. In all, the sample holds under 200,000 clones, and more than 85% of those were seen once. Of the sample, 0.5% to 0.6% is held by the ten largest clones.

Recombination linked TRBV24-1 to TRBJ2-1; D gene: possibly TRBD1, on 6 matching bases. This TCR derives from a man aged 50 or older with acute or convalescent COVID-19. Sequenced: peripheral blood. The nucleotide sequence reads as follows: TGTGCCACCAGTGATACACAGGGTGTTCCCTACAATGAGCAGTTCTTC. It translates to CATSDTQGVPYNEQFF.